This record looks at one TCR beta chain sequence and its context. The data were produced by immunoSEQ multiplex PCR, yet TCRdb's version contains in-frame clones alone and is incomplete. The sample lists approximately 150,000 clones, 75% to 95% occurring once. Germline V gene lookup returns CDR1 SGHVS and CDR2 FQNEAQ. V gave up 1 base and J gave up 2 bases, with 9 bases separating them. This CDR3 is 14 amino acids long. This entry belongs to a study of control samples from healthy donors and cancer patients. Sequenced material: blood. The J gene is TRBJ2-7, the V gene TRBV7-8; D not certain. This receptor was taken from a woman in her forties in good health. The CDR3 coding sequence is TGTGCCAGCAGCTTAGATTGGACGACCTACGAGCAGTACTTC. Translated: CASSLDWTTYEQYF.